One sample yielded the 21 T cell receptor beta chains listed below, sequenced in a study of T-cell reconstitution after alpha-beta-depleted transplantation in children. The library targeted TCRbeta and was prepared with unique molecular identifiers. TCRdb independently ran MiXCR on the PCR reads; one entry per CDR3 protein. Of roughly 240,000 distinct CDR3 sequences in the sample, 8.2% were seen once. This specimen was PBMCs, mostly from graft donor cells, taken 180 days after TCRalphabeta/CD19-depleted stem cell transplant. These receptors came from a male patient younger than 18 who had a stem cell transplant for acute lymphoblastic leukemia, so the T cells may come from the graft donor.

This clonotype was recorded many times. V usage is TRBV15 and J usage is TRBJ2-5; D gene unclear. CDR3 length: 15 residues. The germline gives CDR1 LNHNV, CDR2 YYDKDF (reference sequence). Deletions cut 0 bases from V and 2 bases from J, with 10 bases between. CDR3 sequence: CATSRDLGVQETQYF. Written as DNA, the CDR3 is TGTGCCACCAGCAGAGATCTCGGAGTTCAAGAGACCCAGTACTTC.

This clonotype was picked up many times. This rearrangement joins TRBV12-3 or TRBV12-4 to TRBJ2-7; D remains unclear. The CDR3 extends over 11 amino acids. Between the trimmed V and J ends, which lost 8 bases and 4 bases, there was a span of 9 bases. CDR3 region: CASGLFYEQYF. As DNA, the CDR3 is TGTGCCAGCGGCCTCTTTTACGAGCAGTACTTC.

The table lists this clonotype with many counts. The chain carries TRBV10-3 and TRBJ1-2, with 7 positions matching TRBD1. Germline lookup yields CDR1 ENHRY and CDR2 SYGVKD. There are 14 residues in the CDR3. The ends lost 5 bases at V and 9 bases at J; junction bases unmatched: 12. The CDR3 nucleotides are TGTGCCATCAGTCCGGACAGGCTTCGTTGTTGCTACACCTTC. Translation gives CAISPDRLRCCYTF.

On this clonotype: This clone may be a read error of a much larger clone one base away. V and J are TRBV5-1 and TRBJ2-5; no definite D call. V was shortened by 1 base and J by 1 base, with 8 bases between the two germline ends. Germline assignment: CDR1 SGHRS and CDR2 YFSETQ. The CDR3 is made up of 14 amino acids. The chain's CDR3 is CASSLSATQETQYF. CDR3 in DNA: TGCGCCAGCAGCTTGTCAGCAACCCAAGAGACCCAGTACTTC. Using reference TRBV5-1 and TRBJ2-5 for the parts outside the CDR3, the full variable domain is KAGVTQTPRYLIKTRGQQVTLSCSPISGHRSVSWYQQTPGQGLQFLFEYFSETQRNKGNFPGRFSGRQFSNSRSEMNVSTLELGDSALYLCASSLSATQETQYFGPGTRLLVL.

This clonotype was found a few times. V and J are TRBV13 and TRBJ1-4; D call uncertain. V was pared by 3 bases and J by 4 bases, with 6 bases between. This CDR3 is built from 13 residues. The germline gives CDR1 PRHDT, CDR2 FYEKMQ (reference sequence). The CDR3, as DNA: TGTGCCAGCAGCTTCGCGCTTAATGAAAAACTGTTTTTT. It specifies CASSFALNEKLFF.

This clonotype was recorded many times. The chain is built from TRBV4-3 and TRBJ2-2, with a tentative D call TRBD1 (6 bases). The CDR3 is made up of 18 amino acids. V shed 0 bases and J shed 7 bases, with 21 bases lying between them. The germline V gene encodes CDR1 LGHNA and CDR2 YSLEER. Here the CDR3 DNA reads TGCGCCAGCAGCCAAGAAGGCAGGGGCCCGAGAGGGATCGGGGAGCTGTTTTTT. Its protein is CASSQEGRGPRGIGELFF.

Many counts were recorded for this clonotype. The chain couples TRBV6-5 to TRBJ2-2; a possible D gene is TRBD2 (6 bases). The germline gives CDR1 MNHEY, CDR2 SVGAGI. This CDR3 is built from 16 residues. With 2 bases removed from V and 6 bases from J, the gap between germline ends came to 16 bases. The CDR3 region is CASSYLDGRGAGELFF. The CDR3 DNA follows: TGTGCCAGCAGTTACCTTGACGGTCGCGGGGCCGGGGAGCTGTTTTTT.

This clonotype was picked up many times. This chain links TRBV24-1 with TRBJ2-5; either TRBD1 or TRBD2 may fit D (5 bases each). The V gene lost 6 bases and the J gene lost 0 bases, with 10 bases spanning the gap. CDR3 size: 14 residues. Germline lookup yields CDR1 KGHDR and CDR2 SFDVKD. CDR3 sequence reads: CATSRDGDQETQYF. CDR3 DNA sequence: TGTGCCACCAGTAGGGACGGGGACCAAGAGACCCAGTACTTC.

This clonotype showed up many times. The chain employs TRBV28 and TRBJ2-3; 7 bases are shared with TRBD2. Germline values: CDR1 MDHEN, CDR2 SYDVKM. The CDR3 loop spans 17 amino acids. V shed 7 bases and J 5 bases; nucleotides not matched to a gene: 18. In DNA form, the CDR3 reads TGTGCCAGCACTACTCCGAAGGTTAGCGGGTATTTAGATACGCAGTATTTT. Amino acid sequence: CASTTPKVSGYLDTQYF.

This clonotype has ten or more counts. CDR3 region: CASSPRGLGTDTQYF. The DNA of the CDR3 is TGTGCCAGCAGTCCCAGGGGGCTTGGCACAGATACGCAGTATTTT. The genes are TRBV28 and TRBJ2-3; 8 nucleotides match TRBD1. Germline V gives CDR1 MDHEN, CDR2 SYDVKM. The CDR3 is 15 residues long. The junction had 5 bases not matched to a gene; V was cut back by 5 bases and J by 1 base.

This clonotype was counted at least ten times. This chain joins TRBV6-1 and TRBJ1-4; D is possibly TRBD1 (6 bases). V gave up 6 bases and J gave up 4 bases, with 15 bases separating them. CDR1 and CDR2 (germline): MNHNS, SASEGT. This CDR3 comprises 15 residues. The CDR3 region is CASRGGRLYNEKLFF. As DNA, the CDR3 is TGTGCCAGCAGAGGGGGACGACTTTATAATGAAAAACTGTTTTTT.

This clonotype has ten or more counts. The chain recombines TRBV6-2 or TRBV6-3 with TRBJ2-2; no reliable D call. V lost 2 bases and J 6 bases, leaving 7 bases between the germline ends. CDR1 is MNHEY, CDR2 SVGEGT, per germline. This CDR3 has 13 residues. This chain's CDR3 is CASSYLGAGELFF. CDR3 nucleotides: TGTGCCAGCAGTTACCTTGGTGCCGGGGAGCTGTTTTTT.

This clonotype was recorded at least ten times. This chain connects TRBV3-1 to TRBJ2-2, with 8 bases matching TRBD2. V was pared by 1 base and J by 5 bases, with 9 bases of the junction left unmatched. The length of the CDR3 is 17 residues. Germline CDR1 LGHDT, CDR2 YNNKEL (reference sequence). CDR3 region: CASSQGHQLAVTGELFF. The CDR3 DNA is TGTGCCAGCAGCCAAGGCCACCAACTAGCGGTAACCGGGGAGCTGTTTTTT.

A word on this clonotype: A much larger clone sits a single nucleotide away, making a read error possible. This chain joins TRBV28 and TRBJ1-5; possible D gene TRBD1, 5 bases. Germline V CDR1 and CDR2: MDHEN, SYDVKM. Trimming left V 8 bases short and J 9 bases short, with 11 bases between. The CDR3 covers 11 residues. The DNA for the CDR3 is TGTGCCAGCGGTGGGGGGGGGCCCCAGCATTTT. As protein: CASGGGGPQHF.

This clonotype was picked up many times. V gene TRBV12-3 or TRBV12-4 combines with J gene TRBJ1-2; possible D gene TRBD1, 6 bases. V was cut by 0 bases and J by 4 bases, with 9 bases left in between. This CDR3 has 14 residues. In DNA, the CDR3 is TGTGCCAGCAGTTTAGCGGGGGGCGGCTATGGCTACACCTTC. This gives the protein CASSLAGGGYGYTF.

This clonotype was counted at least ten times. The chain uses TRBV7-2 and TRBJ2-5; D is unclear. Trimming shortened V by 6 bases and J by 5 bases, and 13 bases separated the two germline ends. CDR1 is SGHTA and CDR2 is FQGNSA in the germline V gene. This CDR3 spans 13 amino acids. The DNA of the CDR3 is TGTGCCAGCAGGATGGGGTATGGGGAGACCCAGTACTTC. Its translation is CASRMGYGETQYF.

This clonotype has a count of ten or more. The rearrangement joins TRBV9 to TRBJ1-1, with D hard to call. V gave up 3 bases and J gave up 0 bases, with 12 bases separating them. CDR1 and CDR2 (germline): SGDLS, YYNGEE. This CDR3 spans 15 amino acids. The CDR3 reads CASSADTIMNTEAFF. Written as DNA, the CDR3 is TGTGCCAGCAGCGCCGACACAATTATGAACACTGAAGCTTTCTTT.

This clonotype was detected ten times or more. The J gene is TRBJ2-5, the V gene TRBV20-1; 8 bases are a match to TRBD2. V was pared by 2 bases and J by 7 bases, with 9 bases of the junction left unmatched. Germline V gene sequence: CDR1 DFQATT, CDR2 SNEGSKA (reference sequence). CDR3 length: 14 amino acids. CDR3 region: CSARPIAGMGTQYF. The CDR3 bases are TGCAGTGCTAGACCTATAGCGGGGATGGGGACCCAGTACTTC.

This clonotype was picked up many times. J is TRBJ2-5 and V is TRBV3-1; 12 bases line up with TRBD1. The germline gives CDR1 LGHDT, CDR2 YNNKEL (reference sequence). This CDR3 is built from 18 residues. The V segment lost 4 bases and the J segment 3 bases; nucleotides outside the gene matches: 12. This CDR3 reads CASSPIAGTGGTKETQYF. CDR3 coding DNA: TGTGCCAGCAGCCCCATTGCTGGGACAGGGGGCACTAAAGAGACCCAGTACTTC.

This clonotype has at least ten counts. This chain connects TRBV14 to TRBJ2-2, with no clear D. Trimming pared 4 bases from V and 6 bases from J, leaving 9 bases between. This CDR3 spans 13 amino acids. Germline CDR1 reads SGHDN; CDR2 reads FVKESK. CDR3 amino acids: CASSPLAAGELFF. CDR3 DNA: TGTGCCAGCAGCCCTCTGGCGGCCGGGGAGCTGTTTTTT.

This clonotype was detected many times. CDR3 loop: CASSFGTLNTEAFF. The CDR3, as DNA: TGCGCCAGCAGCTTCGGGACGTTGAACACTGAAGCTTTCTTT. The chain couples TRBV5-1 to TRBJ1-1, with D perhaps TRBD1 (5 bases). V was cut by 2 bases and J by 0 bases, with 8 bases left in between. The germline gives CDR1 SGHRS, CDR2 YFSETQ. This CDR3 spans 14 amino acids.